Below, one T cell receptor (beta chain) is given with its context. There is no known antigen for this receptor. Base quality data are lacking; no much larger clone is found one base away. What this sample's time point label stands for: baseline before first vaccination. The vaccinee samples were drawn from two UK trials, COV001 and COV002, one of which was a single-blind randomized controlled phase 2/3 trial testing AZD1222 (ChAdOx1 nCoV-19) in healthy adults. For TCRbeta chain sequencing, PBMC samples were collected from trial participants at day 0 and at day 28 after the second dose. The CDR3 regions of human TCRbeta chains were analyzed by immunosequencing. In the paper's pipeline: Repertoire TCRs were checked for matches against a reference library of SARS-CoV-2-specific TCRs that had been generated using the MIRA antigen-specificity platform. Breadth was defined as the fraction of unique TCRs that were SARS-CoV-2-associated. Depth was defined as the fraction of total T cells that were SARS-CoV-2-associated. Using the MIRA data, each spike-specific TCR was mapped to the spike region that the TCR reacts to and placed in a CD4 or CD8 class. Log10-transformed breadth and depth values were compared by one-way ANOVA with Sidak's multiple comparisons tests. Drawn from immuneACCESS, this table holds only the in-frame rearrangements with V and J called that TCRdb kept. Clones are partly lost; checked studies trace under half to an unresolved V gene and leave the rest unexplained. That table gives V, J and clone size, and the DNA gave D and trimming. Across this sample there are over 95,000 clones, with roughly nine tenths seen only once. The ten largest clones represent 2.5% to 3% of the sample.

The entry originates in a study of T cell responses to AZD1222 COVID-19 vaccine (dated by TCRdb to 2020 to 2022). Context from the whole study: AZD1222 recipients given second doses at about 4 weeks or at about 12 weeks were pooled, since spike-specific TCR depth and breadth were not found to differ between the two schedules. A total of more than 230 trial participants underwent TCR sequencing, of whom around 210 had received two doses of AZD1222 and roughly 26 had received two doses of the MenACWY control vaccine. Trial participants were enrolled by age into 18-55, 56-69 and 70-plus year subgroups, with roughly 160, 29 and 62 TCR-sequenced participants respectively.

Beyond this particular receptor, the publication reports: The whole spike protein was spanned by vaccine-associated CD4 TCRs, and dominant responses were seen in regions 160-218 and 743-854. Conclusions about previously exposed vaccinees are limited, since just five or six AZD1222 recipients were seropositive for SARS-CoV-2 at baseline. Reportedly, close to half of the unique spike-specific TCRs recognized epitopes lying outside the regions that are mutated in the B.1.351 and B.1.1.7 variants. Because no day 14 peak-response samples were available, the repertoires could be characterized only after the peak T cell response. Participants were mostly white British and included more females than males, and it was suggested by the authors that clonal diversity may have been underestimated. In the small 56-69-year group, the increase in depth fell short of significance, most likely because of low power. After two AZD1222 doses, both the breadth and the depth of spike-specific TCRs were significantly higher than at day 0 and than in MenACWY recipients.

The receptor's source is an adult in good health. Sequenced material: peripheral blood, taken on day 0 of AZD1222 vaccination.

The DNA is TGTGCCAGTAGTAGCCAACTAACTAGCGGGGGGGCACCAGATACGCAGTATTTT. Translated, this is CASSSQLTSGGAPDTQYF. The chain couples TRBV19 to TRBJ2-3; TRBD2 lines up with 13 middle nucleotides. V is pruned by 4 bases and J by 4 bases, leaving 11 bases of the junction without a gene match. According to the germline V gene (reference sequence), CDR1 reads LNHDA and CDR2 reads SQIVND. The CDR3 covers 18 residues, taking in both the cysteine and the phenylalanine. CDR3 DNA only is kept here, 54 bases in frame from base 1.